This T cell receptor beta chain was captured in a study of CD8+CD57+ T cells in acquired aplastic anemia. Whole-study context: Sorted CD4+ and CD8+ cells yielded DNA averaging about 3.1 ug. Healthy donor CD4+ cell samples had a mean of around 10 million reads. Study findings and constraints: Researchers reported that CD8+ Simpson's diversity was not significantly different in patients versus controls. Roughly 31 CD8+ CDR3 sequences were shared between patients and controls.

The V gene lost 2 bases and the J gene lost 2 bases, with 10 bases spanning the gap. The germline V gene has CDR1 KGHSH and CDR2 LQKENI. The CDR3 runs to 15 residues. The TCR beta profiling, which covered VDJ combination and CDR3 sequence, was carried out using genomic DNA as the template. TCRdb analysed the reads with MiXCR anew, one entry per CDR3 protein. This sample yields roughly 150,000 distinct CDR3 sequences, of which roughly 45% are seen a single time; approximately 1% belongs to the top ten. On this clonotype itself: What it binds is unknown.

Sequencing used sorted CD4+, CD8+, or CD8+CD57+ T cells (not recorded which) from PBMCs. V is TRBV18 and J is TRBJ1-5; maybe TRBD1 (5 bases). The receptor was derived from a human donor in good health. CDR3 region: CASSPWDGGNQPQHF. The CDR3 coding sequence is TGTGCCAGCTCACCATGGGACGGGGGCAATCAGCCCCAGCATTTT.